This is a list of T cell receptor beta chains from one sample in a study of blood T cell repertoires in COVID-19. Clones were read by immunoSEQ multiplex PCR, and TCRdb kept only the in-frame ones, dropping some. The table has some 35,000 clones, approximately 90% seen once. Sequencing used peripheral blood. These TCRs come from a human donor in a cohort sampled during active COVID-19. The CDR3 runs from the conserved cysteine through the conserved F or W. Fields, in order: V gene, J gene, CDR3 length, D gene, clone size, CDR3 DNA, CDR3 protein. A D gene is named only where the DNA matches it firmly. Where a row states a size, it is once, few, many or the class of an expanded clone; other rows omit it.

>TRBV6-6|TRBJ2-2|13|TRBD2|NA
TGTGCCAGCAACGGGGGGGCCGGCGGGGAGCTGTTTTTT
CASNGGAGGELFF
>TRBV5-6|TRBJ2-3|14|TRBD2|NA
TGTGCCAGCAGCCCCGGACTAGACACAGATACGCAGTATTTT
CASSPGLDTDTQYF
>TRBV7-9|TRBJ2-1|16|TRBD2|NA
TGTGCCAGCAGCGGGACTAGCGGGAGCTCCTACAATGAGCAGTTCTTC
CASSGTSGSSYNEQFF
>TRBV21-1|TRBJ1-1|16|NA|NA
TGTGCCAGCAGCAAAGAAAGGACAGCCTCGAACACTGAAGCTTTCTTT
CASSKERTASNTEAFF
>TRBV9|TRBJ2-2|14|NA|once
TGTGCCAGCAGCGACAGGGCGAACACCGGGGAGCTGTTTTTT
CASSDRANTGELFF
>TRBV6-1|TRBJ2-1|17|NA|NA
TGTGCCAGCAGTGAAGGGCCTCTTGAGCGGTCCTACAATGAGCAGTTCTTC
CASSEGPLERSYNEQFF
>TRBV25-1|TRBJ1-1|13|NA|NA
TGTGCCAGCAGTGCTACCGGGAACACTGAAGCTTTCTTT
CASSATGNTEAFF
>TRBV19|TRBJ1-5|15|TRBD1|once
TGTGCCAGTAGTCCTCGGACAGGGCAAGAGCAGCCCCAGCATTTT
CASSPRTGQEQPQHF
>TRBV3-1/TRBV3-2|TRBJ2-5|18|TRBD2|NA
TGTGCCAGCAGCCAAGATGGGTTAGCGGGGGATTCGCAAGAGACCCAGTACTTC
CASSQDGLAGDSQETQYF
>TRBV5-5|TRBJ2-7|14|NA|NA
TGTGCCAGCTCTACCAGGGGATTCGACTACGAGCAGTACTTC
CASSTRGFDYEQYF
>TRBV7-3|TRBJ2-1|15|NA|NA
TGTGCCAGCAGCTCGGGACTGTCCTCCTACAATGAGCAGTTCTTC
CASSSGLSSYNEQFF
>TRBV19|TRBJ2-7|15|TRBD2|once
TGTGCCAGTAGTCCCGAAGCGGGAGGGCCCTACGAGCAGTACTTC
CASSPEAGGPYEQYF
>TRBV28|TRBJ1-2|14|NA|few
TGTGCCAGCAGTTTATTAGAGCCCTACTATGGCTACACCTTC
CASSLLEPYYGYTF
>TRBV7-2|TRBJ1-6|15|TRBD1|NA
TGTGCCAGCAGCTCAACAGGGGCCTATAATTCACCCCTCCACTTT
CASSSTGAYNSPLHF
>TRBV7-3|TRBJ2-6|15|TRBD2|NA
TGTGCCAGCAGCTCCGGGGGGACTGGGGCCAACGTCCTGACTTTC
CASSSGGTGANVLTF
>TRBV18|TRBJ2-1|15|TRBD2|NA
TGTGCCAGCTCACCTACTAGCGGGGGGGCCAATGAGCAGTTCTTC
CASSPTSGGANEQFF
>TRBV11-3|TRBJ2-3|11|NA|NA
TGTGCCAGCAGCTTAGGAGCGGCGCAGTATTTT
CASSLGAAQYF
>TRBV5-1|TRBJ2-2|16|TRBD2|NA
TGCGCCAGCAGCGCGGGACTAGCGGGAGTCGTCGGGGAGCTGTTTTTT
CASSAGLAGVVGELFF
>TRBV29-1|TRBJ2-5|13|TRBD2|NA
TGCAGCGTGCCGACTAGCGGGCAAGAGACCCAGTACTTC
CSVPTSGQETQYF
>TRBV30|TRBJ1-2|12|NA|NA
TGTGCCTGGATGGGCAGCTACTATGGCTACACCTTC
CAWMGSYYGYTF
>TRBV19|TRBJ1-5|16|NA|few
TGTGCCAGTAGTATAGATTCTGCGCAGGCGCACAGATCCCAGCATTTT
CASSIDSAQAHRSQHF
>TRBV6-5|TRBJ2-7|14|TRBD2|NA
TGTGCCAGCAGTCGGGGGGGGGACTCCTACGAGCAGTACTTC
CASSRGGDSYEQYF
>TRBV3-1/TRBV3-2|TRBJ2-3|12|NA|NA
TGTGCCAGCAGCCACATCACAGATACGCAGTATTTT
CASSHITDTQYF
>TRBV5-1|TRBJ2-7|15|TRBD1|NA
TGCGCCAGCAGCTTGGATCAGGGGGCGGGTTACGAGCAGTACTTC
CASSLDQGAGYEQYF
>TRBV30|TRBJ1-2|14|NA|NA
TGTGCCTGGAGTTCTATTCGGGTTGGCTATGGCTACACCTTC
CAWSSIRVGYGYTF
>TRBV5-1|TRBJ1-1|14|TRBD1|NA
TGCGCCAGCAGCCGAGGGGGACAGCGCACTGAAGCTTTCTTT
CASSRGGQRTEAFF
>TRBV2|TRBJ2-5|14|TRBD1|NA
TGTGCCAGCAGAGGGACAGAGACCTTCCCCAGGGAGTACTTC
CASRGTETFPREYF
>TRBV3-1/TRBV3-2|TRBJ1-2|17|NA|NA
TGTGCCAGCAGCCAAGACCCAGGGGCTCGAGCTAACTATGGCTACACCTTC
CASSQDPGARANYGYTF
>TRBV6-5|TRBJ1-2|13|NA|NA
TGTGCCAGCAGTTATCAGGGGAACTATGGCTACACCTTC
CASSYQGNYGYTF
>TRBV4-3|TRBJ2-1|17|NA|NA
TGCGCCAGCAGCCAAGTCCCTCCAGGGGCCGCAAACAATGAGCAGTTCTTC
CASSQVPPGAANNEQFF
>TRBV21-1|TRBJ1-5|15|NA|NA
TGTGCCAGCAGCGATAGACAGGGGGTAAATCAGCCCCAGCATTTT
CASSDRQGVNQPQHF
>TRBV28|TRBJ2-1|16|TRBD2|NA
TGTGCCAGCAGTTCCCACCGAATCCCTAGCGGAGATGAGCAGTTCTTC
CASSSHRIPSGDEQFF
>TRBV4-1|TRBJ2-3|18|TRBD2|NA
TGCGCCAGCAGCCGCTCATACCGGACTAGCGGGGCGACAGATACGCAGTATTTT
CASSRSYRTSGATDTQYF
>TRBV7-8|TRBJ2-7|15|NA|NA
TGTGCCAGCACCAAACCGGGCGGCAGGGTCGACGAGCAGTACTTC
CASTKPGGRVDEQYF
>TRBV4-3|TRBJ1-3|14|TRBD1|once
TGCGCCAGCAGCCCGGACAGGGCTGGAAACACCATATATTTT
CASSPDRAGNTIYF